This T cell receptor beta chain was documented in a study of blood T cell repertoires in COVID-19. In the authors' workflow: Amplified reference gene primers provided the basis for estimating nucleated cell counts. Clones were read by immunoSEQ multiplex PCR, and TCRdb kept only the in-frame ones, dropping some. The DNA was the basis for D and trimming; V, J and clone size are from that table. The sample yields more than 25,000 clones, roughly 90% seen once. The V gene end was trimmed by 4 bases and the J gene end by 6 bases; junction bases not matched to a gene: 9. This CDR3 region has 15 residues. Germline V gene sequence: CDR1 SGHNT, CDR2 YYREEE (reference sequence). This clone was seen a handful of times.

This sequence originates from a middle-aged woman with active or convalescent COVID-19. The source material was peripheral blood. The chain carries TRBV5-4 and TRBJ1-4, with TRBD1 matching 7 bases. The CDR3, as DNA: TGTGCCAGCAGCCGGCGGGACAGCGGCTATGAAAAACTGTTTTTT. The encoded protein is CASSRRDSGYEKLFF.